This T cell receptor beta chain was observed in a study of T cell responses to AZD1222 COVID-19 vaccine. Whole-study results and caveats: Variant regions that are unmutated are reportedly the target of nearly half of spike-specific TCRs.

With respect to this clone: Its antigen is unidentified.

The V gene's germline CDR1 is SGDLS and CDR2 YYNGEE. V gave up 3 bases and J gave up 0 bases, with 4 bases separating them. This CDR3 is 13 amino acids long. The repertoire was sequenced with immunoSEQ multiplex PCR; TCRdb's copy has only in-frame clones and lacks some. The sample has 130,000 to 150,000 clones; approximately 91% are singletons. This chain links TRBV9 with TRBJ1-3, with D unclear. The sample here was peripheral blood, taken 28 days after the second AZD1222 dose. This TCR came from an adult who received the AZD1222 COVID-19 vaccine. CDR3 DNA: TGTGCCAGCAGCGGGATCTCTGGAAACACCATATATTTT. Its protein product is CASSGISGNTIYF.